This TCR beta chain comes out of a study of early T cells in non-severe SARS-CoV-2 infection. Study information: From unsorted whole blood, bulk RNA was sequenced, and the chains remained unpaired.

The V and J ends lost 0 bases and 8 bases, in that order; junction bases with no gene match: 6. CDR1 and CDR2 (germline): KGHDR, SFDVKD. The length of the CDR3 is 16 residues. Study observations and caveats: Reliance on VDJdb matching favored anti-spike CD8 responses; private and CD4 specificities were missed.

Individual cDNA molecules were tagged with unique molecular identifiers. In TCRdb, the 5' RACE reads were re-called with MiXCR into one record per CDR3 protein. The profile shows more than 55,000 distinct CDR3 sequences, about 13% of them singletons. Only a few counts were recorded for this clonotype. Its antigen is unidentified. This chain joins TRBV24-1 and TRBJ2-1, with 10 nucleotides matching TRBD1. The receptor was isolated from an adult who was a healthcare worker with PCR-confirmed SARS-CoV-2 infection or an uninfected control (not recorded which). Here the sequenced sample was whole blood, taken at baseline. Here the CDR3 DNA reads TGTGCCACCAGTGATTTGAGGGGGGACAGGGGCCATGAGCAGTTCTTC. Translated, it gives CATSDLRGDRGHEQFF.